The rows below give T cell receptor beta chains drawn from one sample of a study of cytomegalovirus exposure and HLA in healthy donors. TCRdb keeps only in-frame clones here, not all; method: immunoSEQ multiplex PCR. The repertoire holds approximately 100,000 clones, with about 85% as singletons. The sequencing sample was made of PBMCs. The receptors here all came from a middle-aged man in good health and CMV-seropositive. CDR3s include the opening cysteine and the closing phenylalanine or tryptophan. A D gene is named only where the DNA matches it firmly. Clone size appears in some rows only: once, few, many, or a class for an expanded clone.

CASIGTSGGGGELFF,TGTGCCAGCATTGGGACTAGCGGGGGCGGCGGGGAGCTGTTTTTT,TRBD2,TRBJ2-2,NA,TRBV2
CASSLVGDRAMGAKNIQYF,TGTGCCAGCAGCTTAGTTGGGGACAGGGCGATGGGTGCCAAAAACATTCAGTACTTC,TRBD1,TRBJ2-4,NA,TRBV7-2
CASSGGGTGGWGTQYF,TGTGCCAGCAGCGGGGGGGGGACAGGGGGCTGGGGGACCCAGTACTTC,TRBD1,TRBJ2-5,NA,TRBV9
CASTQDRVRGEAFF,TGTGCCAGCACCCAAGACAGGGTAAGGGGTGAAGCTTTCTTT,TRBD1,TRBJ1-1,once,TRBV6-5
CASSLAPTGGSSSYEQYF,TGTGCCAGCAGCTTGGCCCCGACAGGGGGTTCCAGCTCCTACGAGCAGTACTTC,TRBD1,TRBJ2-7,NA,TRBV5-4
CASSGTRSSGNTIYF,TGTGCCAGCAGTGGGACAAGGAGCTCTGGAAACACCATATATTTT,NA,TRBJ1-3,NA,TRBV6-1
CASKPGLKVTDTQYF,TGTGCCAGCAAGCCGGGACTTAAAGTCACAGATACGCAGTATTTT,NA,TRBJ2-3,NA,TRBV2
CASSPGGVGKNIQYF,TGTGCCAGCTCACCGGGGGGAGTGGGCAAAAACATTCAGTACTTC,NA,TRBJ2-4,NA,TRBV18
CASSPGQGTDTQYF,TGTGCCAGCAGCCCGGGACAGGGAACAGATACGCAGTATTTT,TRBD1,TRBJ2-3,NA,TRBV7-9
CASSADRGFTEAFF,TGTGCCAGCAGTGCGGACAGGGGTTTTACTGAAGCTTTCTTT,TRBD1,TRBJ1-1,once,TRBV6-5
CATSRDLQTYEQYF,TGTGCCACCAGCAGAGATCTACAGACGTACGAGCAGTACTTC,NA,TRBJ2-7,NA,TRBV15
CASSQKSPYEQYF,TGTGCCAGTAGTCAGAAGTCCCCCTACGAGCAGTACTTC,NA,TRBJ2-7,NA,TRBV19
CASSYSGQANSPLHF,TGTGCCAGCAGTTACTCGGGACAGGCAAATTCACCCCTCCACTTT,TRBD1,TRBJ1-6,NA,TRBV6-5
CATSRDLGQEKPQYF,TGTGCCACCAGCAGAGATCTAGGACAAGAAAAGCCTCAGTATTTT,NA,TRBJ2-3,NA,TRBV15
CASSLVGGPGNTIYF,TGTGCCAGCAGCTTAGTCGGGGGTCCTGGAAACACCATATATTTT,NA,TRBJ1-3,NA,TRBV11-2
CASSVAWGQGGGYTF,TGTGCCAGCAGCGTAGCGTGGGGACAGGGAGGAGGCTACACCTTC,TRBD1,TRBJ1-2,few,TRBV9
CASSSPGEETQYF,TGTGCCAGCAGCTCCCCGGGAGAAGAGACCCAGTACTTC,NA,TRBJ2-5,NA,TRBV7-9
CASSYRQGAGANVLTF,TGTGCCAGCAGCTACCGACAGGGGGCCGGGGCCAACGTCCTGACTTTC,TRBD1,TRBJ2-6,NA,TRBV7-6
CASSLTGTSGRSEQFF,TGTGCCAGCAGCTTAACAGGGACTAGCGGGAGGAGTGAGCAGTTCTTC,TRBD2,TRBJ2-1,NA,TRBV7-3
CASRGSNQPQHF,TGTGCCAGCAGGGGCAGTAATCAGCCCCAGCATTTT,NA,TRBJ1-5,NA,TRBV2
CASSYSAGGSYNEQFF,TGTGCCAGCAGTTACTCGGCGGGAGGCTCCTACAATGAGCAGTTCTTC,TRBD2,TRBJ2-1,NA,TRBV6-5
CSVEDPGTEAFF,TGCAGCGTTGAAGATCCGGGCACTGAAGCTTTCTTT,NA,TRBJ1-1,NA,TRBV29-1
CASEGGPGDTQYF,TGTGCCTCCGAAGGAGGGCCCGGGGATACGCAGTATTTT,NA,TRBJ2-3,NA,TRBV10-3
CASGLDQGKDTQYF,TGTGCTAGTGGTTTGGATCAGGGTAAAGATACGCAGTATTTT,NA,TRBJ2-3,NA,TRBV12-5
CASSLRGNTGELFF,TGTGCCAGCAGCTTGCGGGGGAACACCGGGGAGCTGTTTTTT,NA,TRBJ2-2,NA,TRBV5-8
CASSSPGGTGLNEQFF,TGTGCCAGCAGCTCTCCCGGAGGGACGGGACTCAATGAGCAGTTCTTC,NA,TRBJ2-1,NA,TRBV28
CAWSVPTGLDEKLFF,TGTGCCTGGAGTGTACCTACAGGATTAGATGAAAAACTGTTTTTT,NA,TRBJ1-4,NA,TRBV30
CASSYSTGRNTQYF,TGTGCCAGCAGTTACTCAACAGGGCGCAATACGCAGTATTTT,NA,TRBJ2-3,NA,TRBV6-6
CASSSRTGKFYEQYF,TGTGCCAGCAGTTCAAGGACAGGGAAATTCTACGAGCAGTACTTC,TRBD1,TRBJ2-7,NA,TRBV28
CASSLGQGGRQPQHF,TGTGCCAGCAGCTTAGGCCAGGGGGGTCGGCAGCCCCAGCATTTT,TRBD1,TRBJ1-5,NA,TRBV7-2
CVQDRDKSSYNEQFF,TGTGTCCAGGACAGGGATAAAAGCTCCTACAATGAGCAGTTCTTC,TRBD1,TRBJ2-1,NA,TRBV13
CSVEGWRAGELFF,TGCAGCGTTGAAGGGTGGAGGGCCGGGGAGCTGTTTTTT,NA,TRBJ2-2,once,TRBV29-1
CASSQTSGASSYNEQFF,TGCGCCAGCAGCCAGACTAGCGGGGCAAGCTCCTACAATGAGCAGTTCTTC,TRBD2,TRBJ2-1,NA,TRBV5-1
CASSLGAREQFF,TGTGCCAGCAGCTTAGGGGCGCGTGAGCAGTTCTTC,NA,TRBJ2-1,few,TRBV11-3
CASSLHLDSDTQYF,TGCGCCAGCAGCCTGCACCTCGACTCAGATACGCAGTATTTT,NA,TRBJ2-3,once,TRBV5-1
CASSTLGTQYF,TGCGCCAGCAGCACCCTTGGCACGCAGTATTTT,NA,TRBJ2-3,NA,TRBV5-1
CGSAGTAQNTIYF,TGTGGATCCGCCGGGACAGCACAAAACACCATATATTTT,TRBD1,TRBJ1-3,NA,TRBV11-3
CASSKTGTMNTEAFF,TGTGCCAGCAGCAAGACCGGGACAATGAACACTGAAGCTTTCTTT,NA,TRBJ1-1,NA,TRBV7-9
CASSLGQGGLLAFF,TGTGCCAGCAGCCTCGGACAGGGCGGTCTTTTGGCTTTCTTT,TRBD1,TRBJ1-1,NA,TRBV7-2